The T cell receptor (beta chain) described here comes from a study of neoadjuvant anti-PD-1 for oral cavity cancer. Whole-study context: Patients without progression received a fourth nivolumab dose around day 43, then surgical resection on days 50-56.

TCRdb's table, derived via immunoSEQ multiplex PCR, lists solely in-frame clones and lacks some. The sample holds 6,700 or so clones, over 75% seen once. Whole-study results and caveats: Only a few patients per response group were TCR-analyzed; validation needed. PBMC Gini-index clonality exceeded responders' in non-responders post-nivolumab.

Patients had HPV-negative, locally advanced oral cavity squamous cell carcinoma. To note about this clone: Its antigen is currently unknown.

Germline-derived CDR1 and CDR2 are LNHDA and SQIVND (reference sequence). Trimming took 5 bases from V and 2 from J, leaving 9 bases between them. The CDR3 has 13 amino acids. The V call is TRBV19, the J call TRBJ1-1, with unresolved D. This receptor was obtained from a person aged 40 to 85 with oral cavity squamous cell carcinoma. Sequencing was performed on PBMCs, taken before nivolumab (anti-PD-1) treatment. DNA of the CDR3: TGTGCCAGTAGTTACTACAGAAACACTGAAGCTTTCTTT. Its protein product is CASSYYRNTEAFF.